A selection of T cell receptor beta chains follows, all from one sample in a study of blood T cell repertoires in COVID-19. Generated by immunoSEQ multiplex PCR, the TCRdb table keeps only in-frame clones and is missing some. Here the sample spans approximately 150,000 clones, just under 85% being singletons. Sequenced material: PBMCs or T cells enriched from blood (not recorded which). The receptors stem from a woman in her forties who had recovered from COVID-19. Each CDR3 is given with its conserved first and last residue. D genes are given only for firm matches. The size field is filled for only some rows; it gives once, few, many or a size class.

>TRBJ1-2|-|-|TRBV25-1
CASSDPGDPRGYTF
TGTGCCAGCAGTGACCCAGGGGATCCTAGGGGCTACACCTTC
>TRBJ1-2|-|-|TRBV5-1
CASSPNYRADGYTF
TGCGCCAGCAGCCCGAATTACAGGGCGGATGGCTACACCTTC
>TRBJ1-1|-|-|TRBV30
CAWSNTENTEAFF
TGTGCCTGGAGCAATACAGAGAACACTGAAGCTTTCTTT
>TRBJ2-2|-|-|TRBV11-3
CASSLGWGDTGELFF
TGTGCCAGCAGCTTAGGTTGGGGGGACACCGGGGAGCTGTTTTTT
>TRBJ1-2|TRBD1|few|TRBV25-1
CASSVNLGGQGIYGYTF
TGTGCCAGCAGTGTAAACCTCGGGGGACAGGGGATCTATGGCTACACCTTC
>TRBJ2-7|TRBD2|-|TRBV7-6
CASSLVASGGPSYEQYF
TGTGCCAGCAGCTTAGTCGCTAGCGGGGGCCCATCCTACGAGCAGTACTTC
>TRBJ1-1|-|-|TRBV29-1
CSVDGLSVTEAFF
TGCAGCGTGGACGGACTCTCCGTCACTGAAGCTTTCTTT
>TRBJ2-3|-|-|TRBV11-3
CASSLARRGSTDTQYF
TGTGCCAGCAGCTTAGCGCGGCGGGGAAGCACAGATACGCAGTATTTT
>TRBJ2-3|TRBD1|-|TRBV19
CASSIVEGARTDTQYF
TGTGCCAGTAGTATAGTCGAGGGGGCCAGGACAGATACGCAGTATTTT
>TRBJ2-6|-|few|TRBV7-9
CASSATDSGANVLTF
TGTGCCAGCAGCGCCACAGACTCTGGGGCCAACGTCCTGACTTTC
>TRBJ2-3|TRBD2|-|TRBV9
CASTRGVNTDTQYF
TGTGCCAGCACCCGGGGGGTCAACACAGATACGCAGTATTTT
>TRBJ2-7|-|-|TRBV6-1
CASSEFRDYEQYF
TGTGCCAGCAGTGAATTCAGGGACTACGAGCAGTACTTC
>TRBJ2-7|TRBD2|-|TRBV3-1/TRBV3-2
CASSQESGSVDEQYF
TGTGCCAGCAGCCAAGAGAGCGGGAGCGTCGACGAGCAGTACTTC
>TRBJ2-5|TRBD2|many|TRBV6-9
CASSGSGAQETQYF
TGTGCCAGCAGTGGTAGCGGGGCCCAAGAGACCCAGTACTTC
>TRBJ1-1|-|-|TRBV6-6
CASTPRGERNTEAFF
TGTGCCAGCACCCCCCGGGGGGAGAGGAACACTGAAGCTTTCTTT
>TRBJ1-2|-|-|TRBV11-2
CASRPLRGAYGYTF
TGTGCCAGCAGGCCTCTACGGGGGGCGTATGGCTACACCTTC
>TRBJ1-3|-|-|TRBV21-1
CASSRGLGNTIYF
TGTGCCAGCAGCCGGGGGTTAGGAAACACCATATATTTT
>TRBJ2-1|-|-|TRBV19
CASSPQDYPSSYNEQFF
TGTGCCAGTAGTCCCCAGGACTATCCGAGCTCCTACAATGAGCAGTTCTTC
>TRBJ2-1|TRBD1|-|TRBV5-1
CASTTGTAYNEQFF
TGCGCCAGCACAACCGGGACAGCATACAATGAGCAGTTCTTC
>TRBJ1-1|TRBD1|-|TRBV4-2
CASSQEDRGNTEAFF
TGTGCCAGCAGCCAAGAGGACAGGGGAAACACTGAAGCTTTCTTT
>TRBJ2-1|-|-|TRBV19
CASSIAGYNEQFF
TGTGCCAGTAGTATAGCGGGGTACAATGAGCAGTTCTTC
>TRBJ1-5|-|once|TRBV28
CASSLGPGGGQPQHF
TGTGCCAGCAGTTTGGGCCCAGGTGGAGGTCAGCCCCAGCATTTT
>TRBJ2-1|-|few|TRBV2
CASRAGASVGEQFF
TGTGCCAGCAGGGCAGGGGCGTCGGTAGGTGAGCAGTTCTTC
>TRBJ1-2|-|once|TRBV2
CASPAEAGLYGYTF
TGTGCCAGCCCCGCGGAGGCTGGCCTCTATGGCTACACCTTC
>TRBJ2-5|TRBD2|-|TRBV11-3
CASRPPVASGRQETQYF
TGTGCCAGCAGGCCCCCCGTGGCTAGCGGGAGGCAAGAGACCCAGTACTTC
>TRBJ1-1|-|-|TRBV4-1
CASRVSVGGSTEAFF
TGCGCCAGCAGGGTCTCGGTGGGCGGGAGCACTGAAGCTTTCTTT
>TRBJ2-7|TRBD1|-|TRBV3-1/TRBV3-2
CASSLRSDRVSEQYF
TGTGCCAGCAGCCTTAGATCGGACAGGGTGAGTGAGCAGTACTTC
>TRBJ1-3|-|-|TRBV3-1/TRBV3-2
CASSPTGTSGNTIYF
TGTGCCAGCAGCCCAACAGGGACCTCTGGAAACACCATATATTTT
>TRBJ2-5|TRBD2|-|TRBV6-5
CASSYMFIGGETQYF
TGTGCCAGCAGTTACATGTTTATCGGGGGGGAGACCCAGTACTTC
>TRBJ2-7|TRBD2|-|TRBV3-1/TRBV3-2
CASSPGLAGGPVGYEQYF
TGTGCCAGCAGCCCCGGACTAGCGGGAGGGCCTGTTGGCTACGAGCAGTACTTC
>TRBJ2-2|TRBD2|-|TRBV6-1
CASSERILAGDNTGELFF
TGTGCCAGCAGTGAAAGGATTCTAGCGGGAGACAACACCGGGGAGCTGTTTTTT
>TRBJ2-1|-|-|TRBV13
CASSFQRRHNEQFF
TGTGCCAGCAGCTTCCAGCGGAGACACAATGAGCAGTTCTTC
>TRBJ1-1|TRBD1|-|TRBV12-5
CASGFPTGAHVSEAFF
TGTGCTAGTGGTTTCCCAACAGGGGCGCATGTGTCTGAAGCTTTCTTT
>TRBJ2-7|-|-|TRBV5-1
CASSPSPVPYEQYF
TGCGCCAGCAGCCCGTCCCCCGTCCCCTACGAGCAGTACTTC
>TRBJ1-5|-|-|TRBV10-1
CASTKGSIDSNQPQHF
TGCGCCAGCACCAAAGGGAGTATTGATAGCAATCAGCCCCAGCATTTT
>TRBJ2-5|TRBD2|-|TRBV27
CASSLSSGNGETQYF
TGTGCCAGCAGTTTAAGTAGCGGGAACGGAGAGACCCAGTACTTC
>TRBJ1-1|-|-|TRBV5-1
CASSSQGGNTEAFF
TGCGCCAGCAGCTCACAGGGCGGGAACACTGAAGCTTTCTTT
>TRBJ2-1|-|-|TRBV30
CAWSVKNEQFF
TGTGCCTGGAGTGTCAAAAATGAGCAGTTCTTC
>TRBJ2-7|-|-|TRBV3-1/TRBV3-2
CASSQASGTRAYEQYF
TGTGCCAGCAGCCAAGCATCCGGGACACGGGCCTACGAGCAGTACTTC